The present T cell receptor beta chain was sequenced within a study of blood T cell repertoires in COVID-19. Study summary: The United States, Italy and Spain provided the acute and convalescent COVID-19 samples. Sample material is recorded as cDNA or gDNA derived from T cells, B-cell-depleted T cells, or PBMCs.

In assigning cohorts, the study relied on participant-reported clinical history. Per the authors' pipeline: Amplification from reference gene primers served as the basis for estimated nucleated cell counts. The table came from immunoSEQ multiplex PCR; TCRdb's copy has only in-frame clones and leaves some out. V, J and clone size are those of that table, while D and trimming were read from the DNA. Of about 230,000 clones listed, over 75% were seen once; the top ten hold about 3.5%. The sample holds one count of this clone. Sequencing was carried out using PBMCs or T cells enriched from blood (not recorded which). The origin of this receptor is a woman in her twenties or thirties who had been exposed to COVID-19.

Written as DNA, the CDR3 is TGTGCCAGCAGCTCGGACACAGGGACGAGAGGCTACACCTTC. It encodes CASSSDTGTRGYTF. The rearrangement links TRBV6-5 to TRBJ1-2; a weak D match, TRBD1 (6 bases). Trimming cost V 6 bases and J 8 bases, with 19 bases left between them. CDR3 length: 14 amino acids. CDR1 and CDR2 (germline): MNHEY, SVGAGI.